The present T cell receptor beta chain was sequenced within a study of metastatic and nonmetastatic thyroid tumors. Study context: Repertoire comparisons spanned blood and tumor or nodule tissue from malignant and benign thyroid patients. Study outcomes and limitations: In blood and tumor, TCR beta diversity was reportedly significantly higher in malignant thyroid tumors than in benign nodules.

In the study's own analysis: A distant-metastasis classifier for papillary thyroid cancer was built using CDR3 differences across clinicopathological groups. Through MiXCR, TCRdb re-clonotyped the PCR reads. These V and J calls originate from TCRdb's pipeline instead of the authors' own analysis. The data contain 15,000 to 20,000 clones, about 35% of them singletons. This CDR3 comprises 13 residues. Germline CDR1 MNHGY, CDR2 SAAAGT. There were no patients who had received any treatment before thyroid surgery. As concerns this clone: Its antigen is currently unknown. One end of the junction does not line up with germline, which may come from a read error.

This clonotype originated in a female donor with papillary thyroid cancer or a benign thyroid nodule (not recorded which). Some clones in this sample may be carry-over from other donors' samples. The rearrangement uses TRBV6-8 and TRBJ2-7, with 8 bases matching TRBD2. The sequencing sample was made of tumor tissue. The CDR3 DNA sequence: TGTGCCAGCAGTTCGGGAGGGTGCCACGAGCAGTATTTC. Amino acids: CASSSGGCHEQYF.